Sequencing of this TCR beta chain was carried out in a study of beta chain features in type 1 diabetes. Points on this clone: Its matching antigen is unknown.

The CDR3 has 15 amino acids. Germline V gene sequence: CDR1 SGDLS, CDR2 YYNGEE. The V gene lost 1 base and the J gene lost 4 bases, with 12 bases spanning the gap. Of the isolated RNA, all was reverse transcribed, and so the sequenced material was expressed TCRB transcripts. Repertoires were generated with immunoSEQ multiplex PCR, while TCRdb's copy carries only in-frame clones and drops some. The sample includes about 900,000 clones, 15% to 20% of them seen just once. Study-wide points: Patients and controls would share equally any PCR tilt toward shorter templates.

The rearrangement links TRBV9 to TRBJ2-1, with D uncertain. The clonotype originates from a woman under 30 in good health. The sequencing sample was made of naive CD4+ T cells from blood. CDR3 DNA sequence: TGTGCCAGCAGCGTATCCGATGCTCGGTACAATGAGCAGTTCTTC. As protein: CASSVSDARYNEQFF.